This T cell receptor beta chain was sequenced during a study of blood T cell repertoires in COVID-19. Study summary: Specimens from acute and convalescent COVID-19 originated in the United States, Italy and Spain.

The CDR3 extends over 13 amino acids. The germline V gene has CDR1 MNHEY and CDR2 SVGAGI. The V and J ends lost 6 bases and 4 bases, in that order; junction bases with no gene match: 4. In the source study's methods: The authors estimated nucleated cell counts from reference gene primer amplification. Data came from immunoSEQ multiplex PCR; TCRdb stores just in-frame clones and leaves some out. The DNA was the basis for D and trimming; V, J and clone size are from that table. The table shows 400,000 to 450,000 clones, with around 91% occurring only once. The genes are TRBV6-5 and TRBJ1-1; 8 bases are a match to TRBD1. The origin of this receptor is a woman aged 40 to 49 with COVID-19, enrolled during active disease. The sequencing input was peripheral blood. The CDR3 is CASRGTGPTEAFF. The CDR3 bases are TGTGCCAGCAGAGGGACAGGTCCCACTGAAGCTTTCTTT.